This is a list of T cell receptor beta chains from one sample in a study of T cell responses to AZD1222 COVID-19 vaccine. The method was immunoSEQ multiplex PCR; TCRdb's version includes in-frame clones alone and lacks a portion of them. The sample lists about 110,000 clones, roughly 90% occurring once. The source was peripheral blood, collected on day 0 of AZD1222 vaccination. The origin of the receptors is an adult in good health. Each CDR3 is given with its conserved first and last residue. A D gene is named only where the DNA matches it firmly. Size values are once, few and many counts, or a class for expanded clones, and some rows have none.

d_call clone_size j_call v_call cdr3_nt cdr3_aa
NA NA TRBJ2-3 TRBV7-6 TGTGCCAGCAGCACCACCTCAGGGATTGGAGATACGCAGTATTTT CASSTTSGIGDTQYF
TRBD1 NA TRBJ1-1 TRBV28 TGTGCCAGCAGTCCCAGAGCCGGGACAGGGGGCAACTTT CASSPRAGTGGNF
NA NA TRBJ2-2 TRBV9 TGTGCCAGCAGCACAGGAGGGTTCGGGGAGCTGTTTTTT CASSTGGFGELFF
NA once TRBJ2-1 TRBV6-5 TGTGCCAGCAGCGACCAAAGACAGGCCAATGAGCAGTTCTTC CASSDQRQANEQFF
NA NA TRBJ1-2 TRBV19 TGTGCCAGCCTGATGCCGGGGGTGGACTATGGCTACACCTTC CASLMPGVDYGYTF
TRBD1 NA TRBJ1-2 TRBV11-2 TGTGCCAGCAGCCCTACGGACAGGGCGACCACTTCCCCGTATGGCTACACCTTC CASSPTDRATTSPYGYTF
TRBD1 once TRBJ2-3 TRBV7-3 TGTGCCAGCAGCTTAAGACAGGGCCCCCAAGATACGCAGTATTTT CASSLRQGPQDTQYF
NA NA TRBJ1-6 TRBV6-6 TGTGCCAGCAGTTTTTCAGGGGAGGATTCACCCCTCCACTTT CASSFSGEDSPLHF
NA NA TRBJ1-6 TRBV14 TGTGCCAGCAGCCTAACTACAGGGACCTCACCCCTCCACTTT CASSLTTGTSPLHF
NA NA TRBJ2-5 TRBV3-1/TRBV3-2 TGTGCCAGCAGCCAAGATGAGGACAGAGAGACCCAGTACTTC CASSQDEDRETQYF
TRBD2 few TRBJ2-2 TRBV19 TGTGCCAGTAGCAGTACTAGCGGGAGACCGGGGGAGCTGTTTTTT CASSSTSGRPGELFF
NA NA TRBJ1-5 TRBV7-8 TGTGCCAGCAGCCTAGAAGGGCTATTCGATCAGCCCCAGCATTTT CASSLEGLFDQPQHF
NA NA TRBJ2-2 TRBV10-3 TGTGCCATCAGCCACAAGGGCTTTGACGACACCGGGGAGCTGTTTTTT CAISHKGFDDTGELFF
TRBD2 NA TRBJ2-3 TRBV27 TGTGCCAGCAGTTTACGGCGGGAGGGCACTACGCAGTATTTT CASSLRREGTTQYF
NA NA TRBJ1-5 TRBV28 TGTGCCCTCGGACTGGTACTTGGTCAGCCCCAGCATTTT CALGLVLGQPQHF
TRBD1 NA TRBJ1-2 TRBV27 TGTGCCAGCAGAATCCAGGGGGCTAACTATGGCTACACCTTC CASRIQGANYGYTF
TRBD1 NA TRBJ1-1 TRBV30 TGTGCCTGGAGTGTACTCGGACAGGGGAAAACTGAAGCTTTCTTT CAWSVLGQGKTEAFF
NA NA TRBJ2-2 TRBV7-9 TGTGCCAGCAGCTTATCGGCCAGCGGGGAGCTGTTTTTT CASSLSASGELFF
NA NA TRBJ1-5 TRBV30 TGTGCCTGGAGTAATGGGGAAGGTCAGCCCCAGCATTTT CAWSNGEGQPQHF
NA NA TRBJ1-2 TRBV18 TGTGCCAGCTCACCACCCCTGGAATTTAACTATGGCTACACCTTC CASSPPLEFNYGYTF
TRBD1 NA TRBJ2-2 TRBV24-1 TGTGCCACCAGTGAATCGGACAGGGTCACCGGGGAGCTGTTTTTT CATSESDRVTGELFF
TRBD1 NA TRBJ1-1 TRBV7-8 TGTGCCAGCAGCTTACTATGGGACAGGGGAACTGAAGCTTTCTTT CASSLLWDRGTEAFF
NA NA TRBJ1-1 TRBV6-2/TRBV6-3 TGTGCCAGCAGTTACCGCCGGCTGAACACTGAAGCTTTCTTT CASSYRRLNTEAFF
NA NA TRBJ2-4 TRBV19 TGTGCCAGTAGTATGGGTTTCGGGGCGGACCTAGCCAAAAACATTCAGTACTTC CASSMGFGADLAKNIQYF
NA NA TRBJ2-1 TRBV5-1 TGCGCCAGCAGCTTGGGCCCAAACAATGAGCAGTTCTTC CASSLGPNNEQFF
NA NA TRBJ1-2 TRBV21-1 TGTGCCAGCAGCCTGCTTTTACCCGTATATGGCTACACCTTC CASSLLLPVYGYTF
NA NA TRBJ1-5 TRBV27 TGTGCCAGCAGTTTAGCGGGGGTTGGCTATCAGCCCCAGCATTTT CASSLAGVGYQPQHF
NA NA TRBJ1-6 TRBV5-1 TGCGCCAGCAGCTTGGCCGCTACAGAAAATTCACCCCTCCACTTT CASSLAATENSPLHF
NA NA TRBJ1-3 TRBV29-1 TGCAGCGTTCATGATACAGACTCTGGAAACACCATATATTTT CSVHDTDSGNTIYF
TRBD1 NA TRBJ2-5 TRBV18 TGTGCCAGCTCACCACCGACAGGGGTACAAGAGACCCAGTACTTC CASSPPTGVQETQYF
NA NA TRBJ1-2 TRBV28 TGTGCCAGCAGTTTAAGGGACACCTATGGCTACACCTTC CASSLRDTYGYTF
NA NA TRBJ2-7 TRBV11-2 TGTGCCAGCAGCTGGTCCACAGGGTCCAACGAGCAGTACTTC CASSWSTGSNEQYF
TRBD2 NA TRBJ2-7 TRBV7-2 TGTGCCAGCAGCTTAATGGCTAGCGGGGGAGACGAGCAGTACTTC CASSLMASGGDEQYF
TRBD1 NA TRBJ1-4 TRBV6-5 TGTGCCTCGACAGGGGACCCTAATGAAAAACTGTTTTTT CASTGDPNEKLFF
NA once TRBJ2-7 TRBV10-3 TGTGCCACCGGACAGAATCCTTACGAGCAGTACTTC CATGQNPYEQYF
NA NA TRBJ2-7 TRBV15 TGTGCCACCAGCAGAGATCGATCCGTCGGGTACGAGCAGTACTTC CATSRDRSVGYEQYF
NA NA TRBJ2-3 TRBV4-3 TGCGCCAGCAGCCAAGATGCAGCGGCTATCACAGATACGCAGTATTTT CASSQDAAAITDTQYF
TRBD1 NA TRBJ1-1 TRBV11-1 TGTGCCAGCAGCTCCCGACAGGGCGGGGACACTGAAGCTTTCTTT CASSSRQGGDTEAFF
NA NA TRBJ1-2 TRBV5-1 TGCGCCAGCAGCTTGATCGGGGAAGTAGGGTATGGCTACACCTTC CASSLIGEVGYGYTF
NA NA TRBJ2-2 TRBV27 TGTGCCAGCAGTTTATCGGCGGTAGGAGGCGGGGAGCTGTTTTTT CASSLSAVGGGELFF
NA NA TRBJ2-3 TRBV7-3 TGTGCCAGCAGCTTAACGCGGAGCACAGATACGCAGTATTTT CASSLTRSTDTQYF
NA NA TRBJ1-4 TRBV19 TGTGCCAGTAGCCCCTTTTTTGAGGAAAGAAATGAAAAACTGTTTTTT CASSPFFEERNEKLFF
NA NA TRBJ1-3 TRBV5-6 TGTGCCAGCAGCTTGGGCAGGACAAACGGAAACACCATATATTTT CASSLGRTNGNTIYF